This T cell receptor (beta chain) derives from a study of identical twins. General study points: Findings came from cross-sectional statistics, without long-term follow-up of donors. Beta out-of-frame twin sharing showed a weaker excess.

With respect to this clonotype: The antigen is undetermined.

Trimming pared 3 bases from V and 8 bases from J, leaving 10 bases between. Germline V gene data show CDR1 as LGHDT and CDR2 as YNNKEL (reference sequence). The CDR3 is made up of 12 amino acids. TCRdb re-called the 5' RACE reads with MiXCR, one entry per CDR3 protein. This table has 500,000 to 700,000 distinct CDR3 sequences, just over 7% appearing once. The data were also submitted as part of a second study, on yellow fever vaccine responses in identical twins.

The TCR originated in a woman under 30 in good health. The sequencing sample was made of PBMCs. J is TRBJ1-2 and V is TRBV3-1; unclear D gene. Written as DNA, the CDR3 is TGTGCCAGCAGCCAGGCCGAATCGGGCTACACCTTC. The encoded protein is CASSQAESGYTF.